This T cell receptor (beta chain) was obtained from a study of blood T cells in healthy people across ages. The V and J ends lost 5 bases and 2 bases respectively, with 16 bases between them. Germline CDR1 and CDR2: SGHNT and YENEEA. This CDR3 region has 16 residues. For the second PCR, which ran for 7 to 11 cycles, a sample-barcoded 5' primer and a J-beta primer mix were used. Using its own MiXCR run on the 5' RACE reads, TCRdb lists one record per CDR3 protein. The sample gives more than 800,000 distinct CDR3 sequences, less than 50% of which show up once; about 20% is in the top ten. The extraction recovered at least 6 micrograms of total RNA per sample.

The sequenced sample was blood. The sequence derives from a woman aged 55-69 years in good health. The chain is built from TRBV11-3 and TRBJ2-1; TRBD1 might be the D (6 bases). The CDR3 DNA follows: TGTGCCAGCAGCAAAGATACAGGGACGACCTACAATGAGCAGTTCTTC. Its translation is CASSKDTGTTYNEQFF.